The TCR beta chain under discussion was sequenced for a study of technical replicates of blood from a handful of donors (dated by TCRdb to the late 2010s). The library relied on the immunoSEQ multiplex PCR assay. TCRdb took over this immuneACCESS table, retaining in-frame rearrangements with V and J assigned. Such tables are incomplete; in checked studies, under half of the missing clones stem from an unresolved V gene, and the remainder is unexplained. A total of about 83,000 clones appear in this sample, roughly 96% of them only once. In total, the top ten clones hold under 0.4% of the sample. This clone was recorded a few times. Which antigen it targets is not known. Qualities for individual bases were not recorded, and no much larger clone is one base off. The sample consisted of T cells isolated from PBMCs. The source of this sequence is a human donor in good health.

The CDR3 amino acid sequence is: CASSYRQGADTQYF. The DNA reads as follows: TGTGCCAGTAGTTACCGACAGGGTGCAGATACGCAGTATTTT. The chain was built from TRBV19 and TRBJ2-3, with TRBD1 identical over 7 junction bases. The CDR3 sequence holds 14 residues, the cysteine and phenylalanine included. CDR3 DNA is the only sequence kept; it has 42 bases, read in frame from the first base. Taken from the germline V gene (reference sequence), the CDR1 and CDR2 loops are LNHDA and SQIVND. V is trimmed back by 5 bases and J by 4 bases, and the junction contains 6 bases that no gene match accounts for.